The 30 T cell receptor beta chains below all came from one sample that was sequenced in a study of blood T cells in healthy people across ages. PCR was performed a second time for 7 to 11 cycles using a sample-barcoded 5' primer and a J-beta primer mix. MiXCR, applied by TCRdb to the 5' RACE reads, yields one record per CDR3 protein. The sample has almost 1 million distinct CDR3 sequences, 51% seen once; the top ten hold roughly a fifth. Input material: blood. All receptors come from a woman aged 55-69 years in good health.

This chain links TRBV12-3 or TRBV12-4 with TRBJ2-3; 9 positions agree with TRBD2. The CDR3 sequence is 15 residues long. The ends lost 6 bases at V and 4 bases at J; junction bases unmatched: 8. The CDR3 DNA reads TGTGCCAGCAGGGTAGCGGGAGCGATGGCAGATACGCAGTATTTT. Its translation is CASRVAGAMADTQYF.

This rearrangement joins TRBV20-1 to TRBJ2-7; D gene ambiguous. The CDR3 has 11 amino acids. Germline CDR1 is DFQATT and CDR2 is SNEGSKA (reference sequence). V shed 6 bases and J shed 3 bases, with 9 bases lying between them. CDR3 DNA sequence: TGCAGTGCAGAGATGCTCTACGAGCAGTACTTC. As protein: CSAEMLYEQYF.

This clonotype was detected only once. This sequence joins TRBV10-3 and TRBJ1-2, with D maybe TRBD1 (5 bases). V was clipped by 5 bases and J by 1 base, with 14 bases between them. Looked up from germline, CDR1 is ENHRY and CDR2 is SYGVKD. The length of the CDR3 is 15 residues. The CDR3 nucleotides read TGTGCCATCAGTTCCCAAGGGACGCTTAACTATGGCTACACCTTC. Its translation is CAISSQGTLNYGYTF.

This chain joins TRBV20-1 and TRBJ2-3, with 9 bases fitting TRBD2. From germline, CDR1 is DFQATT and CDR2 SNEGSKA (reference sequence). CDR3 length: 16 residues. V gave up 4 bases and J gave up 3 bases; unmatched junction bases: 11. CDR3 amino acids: CSATRGSGRQTDTQYF. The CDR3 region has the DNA TGCAGTGCTACCCGGGGTAGCGGGAGACAGACAGATACGCAGTATTTT.

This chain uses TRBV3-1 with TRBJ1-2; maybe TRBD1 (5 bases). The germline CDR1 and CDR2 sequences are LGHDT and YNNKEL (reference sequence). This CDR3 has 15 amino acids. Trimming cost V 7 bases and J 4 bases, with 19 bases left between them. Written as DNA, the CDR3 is TGTGCCAGCAACTTTGCTTCAGGGTCCACCTATGGCTACACCTTC. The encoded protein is CASNFASGSTYGYTF. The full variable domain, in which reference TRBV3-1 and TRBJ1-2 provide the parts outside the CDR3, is DTAVSQTPKYLVTQMGNDKSIKCEQNLGHDTMYWYKQDSKKFLKIMFSYNNKELIINETVPNRFSPKSPDKAHLNLHINSLELGDSAVYFCASNFASGSTYGYTFGSGTRLTVV.

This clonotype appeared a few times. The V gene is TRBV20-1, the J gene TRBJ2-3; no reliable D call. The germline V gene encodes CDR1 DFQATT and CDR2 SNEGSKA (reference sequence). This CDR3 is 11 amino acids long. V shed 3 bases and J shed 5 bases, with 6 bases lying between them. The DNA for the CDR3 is TGCAGTGCTAGGAGTCAAGATACGCAGTATTTT. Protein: CSARSQDTQYF.

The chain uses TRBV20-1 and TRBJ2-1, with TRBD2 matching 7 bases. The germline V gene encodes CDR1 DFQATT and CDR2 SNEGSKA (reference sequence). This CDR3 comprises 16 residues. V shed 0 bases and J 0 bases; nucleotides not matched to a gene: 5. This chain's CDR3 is CSARDIGGSSYNEQFF. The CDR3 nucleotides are TGCAGTGCTAGAGATATCGGGGGGAGCTCCTACAATGAGCAGTTCTTC.

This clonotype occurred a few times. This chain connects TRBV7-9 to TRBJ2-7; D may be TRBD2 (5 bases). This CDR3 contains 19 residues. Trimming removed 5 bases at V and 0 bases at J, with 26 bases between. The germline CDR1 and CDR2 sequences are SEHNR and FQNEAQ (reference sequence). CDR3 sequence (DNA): TGTGCCAGCAGCCACACCCGACTCGGGGAACGGAGCGACTCCTACGAGCAGTACTTC. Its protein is CASSHTRLGERSDSYEQYF.

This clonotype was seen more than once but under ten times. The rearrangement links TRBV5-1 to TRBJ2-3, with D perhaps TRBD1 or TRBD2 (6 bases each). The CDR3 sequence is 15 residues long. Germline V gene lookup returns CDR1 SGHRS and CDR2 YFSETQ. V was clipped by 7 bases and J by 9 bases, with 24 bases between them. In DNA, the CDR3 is TGCGCCAGCGGGCCCTTTTCGGGGGCCGTGGGGACGCAGTATTTT. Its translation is CASGPFSGAVGTQYF. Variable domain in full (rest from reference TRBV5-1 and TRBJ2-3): KAGVTQTPRYLIKTRGQQVTLSCSPISGHRSVSWYQQTPGQGLQFLFEYFSETQRNKGNFPGRFSGRQFSNSRSEMNVSTLELGDSALYLCASGPFSGAVGTQYFGPGTRLTVL.

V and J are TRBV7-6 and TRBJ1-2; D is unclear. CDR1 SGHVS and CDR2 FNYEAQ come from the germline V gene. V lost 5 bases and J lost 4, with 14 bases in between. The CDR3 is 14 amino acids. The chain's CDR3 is CASSPTGVGYGYTF. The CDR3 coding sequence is TGTGCCAGCAGCCCAACGGGAGTTGGCTATGGCTACACCTTC.

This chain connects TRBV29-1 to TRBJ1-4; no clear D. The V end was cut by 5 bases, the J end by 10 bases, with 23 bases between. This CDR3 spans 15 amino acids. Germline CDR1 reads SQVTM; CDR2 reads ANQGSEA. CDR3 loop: CSVHQEEGSNGKLFF. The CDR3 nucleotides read TGCAGCGTTCATCAGGAAGAAGGCTCGAACGGAAAACTGTTTTTT.

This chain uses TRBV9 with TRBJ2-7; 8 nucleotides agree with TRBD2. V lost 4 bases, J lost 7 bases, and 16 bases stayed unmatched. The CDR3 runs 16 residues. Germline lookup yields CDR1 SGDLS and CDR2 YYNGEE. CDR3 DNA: TGTGCCAGCAGCCCTCATCCACCGGGACTAGTGATTGAGCAGTACTTC. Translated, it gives CASSPHPPGLVIEQYF.

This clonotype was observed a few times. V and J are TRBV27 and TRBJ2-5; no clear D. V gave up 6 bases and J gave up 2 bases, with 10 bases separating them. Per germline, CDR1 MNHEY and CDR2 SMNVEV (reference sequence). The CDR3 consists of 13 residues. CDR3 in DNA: TGTGCCAGCAGGGAGTTAGGACAAGAGACCCAGTACTTC. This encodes CASRELGQETQYF.

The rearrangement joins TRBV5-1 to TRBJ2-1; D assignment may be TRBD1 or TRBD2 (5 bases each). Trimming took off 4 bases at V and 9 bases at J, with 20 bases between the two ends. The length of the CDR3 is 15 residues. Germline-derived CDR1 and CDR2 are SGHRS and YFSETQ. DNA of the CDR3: TGCGCCAGCAGCCCCCTCCCGGGGCGCGTCGGTGAGCAGTTCTTC. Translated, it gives CASSPLPGRVGEQFF.

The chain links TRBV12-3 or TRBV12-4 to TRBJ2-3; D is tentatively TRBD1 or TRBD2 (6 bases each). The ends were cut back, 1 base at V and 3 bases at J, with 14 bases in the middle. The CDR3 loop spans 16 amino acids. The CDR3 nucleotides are TGTGCCAGCAGTTTAGGGGGGGCGCCTGTTACAGATACGCAGTATTTT. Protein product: CASSLGGAPVTDTQYF.

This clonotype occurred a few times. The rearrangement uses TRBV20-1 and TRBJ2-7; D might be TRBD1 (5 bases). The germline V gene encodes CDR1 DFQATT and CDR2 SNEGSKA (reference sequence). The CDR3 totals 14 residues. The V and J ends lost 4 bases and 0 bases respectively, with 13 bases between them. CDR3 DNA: TGCAGTGCTATTAGTCGTACAGGCTCCTACGAGCAGTACTTC. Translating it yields CSAISRTGSYEQYF.

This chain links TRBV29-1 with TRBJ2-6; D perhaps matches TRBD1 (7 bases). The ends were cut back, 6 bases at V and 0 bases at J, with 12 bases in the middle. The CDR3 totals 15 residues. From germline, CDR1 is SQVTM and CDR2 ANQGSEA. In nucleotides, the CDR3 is TGCAGCGTGCGGGACAGACGCTCTGGGGCCAACGTCCTGACTTTC. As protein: CSVRDRRSGANVLTF. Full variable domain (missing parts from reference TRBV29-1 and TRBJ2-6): SAVISQKPSRDICQRGTSLTIQCQVDSQVTMMFWYRQQPGQSLTLIATANQGSEATYESGFVIDKFPISRPNLTFSTLTVSNMSPEDSSIYLCSVRDRRSGANVLTFGAGSRLTVL.

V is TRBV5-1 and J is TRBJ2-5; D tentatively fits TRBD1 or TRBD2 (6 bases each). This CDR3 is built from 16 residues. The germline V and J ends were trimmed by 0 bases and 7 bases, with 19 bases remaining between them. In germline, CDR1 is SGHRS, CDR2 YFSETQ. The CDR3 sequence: CASSLARGLTGATQYF. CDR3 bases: TGCGCCAGCAGCTTGGCCCGCGGCTTAACGGGGGCGACCCAGTACTTC.

This chain's CDR3 is CSAQPGSNYGYTF. The DNA for the CDR3 is TGCAGTGCCCAGCCGGGATCTAACTATGGCTACACCTTC. V and J are TRBV20-1 and TRBJ1-2; D uncertain. The germline gives CDR1 DFQATT, CDR2 SNEGSKA (reference sequence). CDR3 length: 13 residues. Trimming stripped 6 bases from V and 0 bases from J, with 11 bases between.

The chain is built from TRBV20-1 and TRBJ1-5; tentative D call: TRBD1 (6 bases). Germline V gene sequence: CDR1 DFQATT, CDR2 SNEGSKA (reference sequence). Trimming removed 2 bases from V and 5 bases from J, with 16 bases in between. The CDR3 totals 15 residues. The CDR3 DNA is TGCAGTGCTAGATGGGGGGGCCCTAGTGATCAGCCCCAGCATTTT. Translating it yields CSARWGGPSDQPQHF.

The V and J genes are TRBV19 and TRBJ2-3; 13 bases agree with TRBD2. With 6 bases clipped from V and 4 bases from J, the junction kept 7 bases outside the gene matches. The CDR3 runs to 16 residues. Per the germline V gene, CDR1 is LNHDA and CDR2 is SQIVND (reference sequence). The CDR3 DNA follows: TGTGCCAGTAGAGACCCGGGACTAGCGGGACCAGATACGCAGTATTTT. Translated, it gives CASRDPGLAGPDTQYF.

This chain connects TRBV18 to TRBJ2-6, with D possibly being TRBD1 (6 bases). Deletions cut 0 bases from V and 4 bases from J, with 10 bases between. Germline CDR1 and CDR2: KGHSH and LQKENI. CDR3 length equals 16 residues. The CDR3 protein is CASSPPQGQGANVLTF. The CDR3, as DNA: TGTGCCAGCTCACCACCTCAGGGGCAAGGGGCCAACGTCCTGACTTTC.

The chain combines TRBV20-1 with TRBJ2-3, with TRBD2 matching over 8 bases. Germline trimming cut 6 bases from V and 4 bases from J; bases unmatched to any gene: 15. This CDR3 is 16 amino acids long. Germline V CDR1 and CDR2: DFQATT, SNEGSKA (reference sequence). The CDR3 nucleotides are TGCAGTGCGCCGAGAGGGAGCGGGAGAAGGGCAGATACGCAGTATTTT. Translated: CSAPRGSGRRADTQYF.

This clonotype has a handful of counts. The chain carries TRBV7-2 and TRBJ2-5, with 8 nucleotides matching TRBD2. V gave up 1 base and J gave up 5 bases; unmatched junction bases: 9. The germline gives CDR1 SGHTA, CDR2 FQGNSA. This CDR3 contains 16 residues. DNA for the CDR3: TGTGCCAGCAGCTTAGGGCTTGGGACTAGTCTTGAGACCCAGTACTTC. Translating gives CASSLGLGTSLETQYF.

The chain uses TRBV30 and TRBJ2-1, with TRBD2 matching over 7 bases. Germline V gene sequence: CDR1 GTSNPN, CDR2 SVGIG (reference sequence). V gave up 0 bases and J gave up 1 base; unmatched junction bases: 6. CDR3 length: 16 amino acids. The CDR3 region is CAWSVGGSRSYNEQFF. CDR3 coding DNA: TGTGCCTGGAGTGTAGGCGGGAGTCGGTCCTACAATGAGCAGTTCTTC.

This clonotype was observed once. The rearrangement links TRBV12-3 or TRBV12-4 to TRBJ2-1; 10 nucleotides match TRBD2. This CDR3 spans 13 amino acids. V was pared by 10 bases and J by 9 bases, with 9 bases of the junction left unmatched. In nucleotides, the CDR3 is TGTGCCACCGGAGCGGGAGGGCCTAGTGAGCAGTTCTTC. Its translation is CATGAGGPSEQFF.

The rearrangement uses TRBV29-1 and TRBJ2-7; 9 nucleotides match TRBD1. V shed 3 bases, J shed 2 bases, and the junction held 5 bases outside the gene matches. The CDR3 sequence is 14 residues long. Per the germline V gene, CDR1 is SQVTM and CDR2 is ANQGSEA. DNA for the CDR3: TGCAGCGTTGAGAGGACAGGGGTCACCTACGAGCAGTACTTC. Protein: CSVERTGVTYEQYF.

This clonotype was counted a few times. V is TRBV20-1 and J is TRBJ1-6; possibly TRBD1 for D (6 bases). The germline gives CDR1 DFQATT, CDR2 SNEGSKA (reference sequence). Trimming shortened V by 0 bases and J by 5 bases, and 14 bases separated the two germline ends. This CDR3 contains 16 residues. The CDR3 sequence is CSARDPRRDNNSPLHF. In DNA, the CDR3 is TGCAGTGCTAGAGATCCCCGGAGGGACAATAATTCACCCCTCCACTTT.

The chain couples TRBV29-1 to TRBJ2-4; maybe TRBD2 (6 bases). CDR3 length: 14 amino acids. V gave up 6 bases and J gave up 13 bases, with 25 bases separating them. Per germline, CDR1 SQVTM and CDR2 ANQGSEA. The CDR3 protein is CSVLFGEAYNEQYF. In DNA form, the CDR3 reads TGCAGCGTCCTATTTGGGGAGGCCTACAATGAGCAGTACTTC.

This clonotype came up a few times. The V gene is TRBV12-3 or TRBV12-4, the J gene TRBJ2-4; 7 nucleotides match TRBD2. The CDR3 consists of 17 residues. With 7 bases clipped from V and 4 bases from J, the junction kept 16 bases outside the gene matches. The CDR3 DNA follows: TGTGCCAGCACCCCCGGGTCCCTAGCGGAGGGGAAAAACATTCAGTACTTC. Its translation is CASTPGSLAEGKNIQYF.